This T cell receptor beta chain was recovered during a study of T cell repertoires in cytomegalovirus infection. V lost 6 bases and J 5 bases, leaving 19 bases between the germline ends. This CDR3 has 15 residues. The germline gives CDR1 MNHGY, CDR2 SAAAGT. MiXCR, run by TCRdb on the reads, gives a single entry per CDR3 protein. Of roughly 720,000 distinct CDR3 sequences in the sample, roughly 35% were seen once. This clonotype was found once. Sequenced sample: PBMCs. The chain is built from TRBV6-8 and TRBJ2-5; D might be TRBD2 (7 bases). The clonotype originates from a human donor in good health (CMV status not recorded). Some clones in this sample may be carry-over from other donors' samples. CDR3 nucleotides: TGTGCCAGCAGGGGGGTAGGGGGGGCGGGGGAGACCCAGTACTTC. Amino acid sequence: CASRGVGGAGETQYF.